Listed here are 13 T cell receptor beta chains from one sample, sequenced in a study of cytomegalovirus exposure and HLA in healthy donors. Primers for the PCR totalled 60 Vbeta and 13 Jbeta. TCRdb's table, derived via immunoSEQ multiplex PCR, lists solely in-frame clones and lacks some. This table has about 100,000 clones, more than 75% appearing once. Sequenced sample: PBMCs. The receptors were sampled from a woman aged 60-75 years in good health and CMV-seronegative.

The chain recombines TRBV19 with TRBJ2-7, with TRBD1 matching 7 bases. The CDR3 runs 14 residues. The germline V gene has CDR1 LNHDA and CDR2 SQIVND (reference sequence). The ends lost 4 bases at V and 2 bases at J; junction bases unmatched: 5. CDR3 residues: CASSKGQDAYEQYF. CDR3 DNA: TGTGCCAGTAGTAAAGGACAGGACGCCTACGAGCAGTACTTC.

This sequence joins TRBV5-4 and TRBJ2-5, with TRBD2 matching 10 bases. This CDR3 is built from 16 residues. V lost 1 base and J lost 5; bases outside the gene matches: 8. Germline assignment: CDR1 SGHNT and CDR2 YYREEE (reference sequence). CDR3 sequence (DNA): TGTGCCAGCAGCTTGAGCCTAGCGGGAGTAAGGGAGACCCAGTACTTC. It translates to CASSLSLAGVRETQYF.

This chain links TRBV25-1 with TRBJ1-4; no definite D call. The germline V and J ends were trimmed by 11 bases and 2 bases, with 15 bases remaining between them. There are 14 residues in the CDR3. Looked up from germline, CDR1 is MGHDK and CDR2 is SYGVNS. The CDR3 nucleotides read TGTGCCCACCCGGTCGGGGAGACTAATGAAAAACTGTTTTTT. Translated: CAHPVGETNEKLFF.

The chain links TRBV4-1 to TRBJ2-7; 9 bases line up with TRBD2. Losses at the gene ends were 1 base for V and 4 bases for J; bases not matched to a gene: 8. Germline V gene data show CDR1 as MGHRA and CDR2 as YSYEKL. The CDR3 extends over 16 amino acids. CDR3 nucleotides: TGCGCCAGCAGCCAAGCGGCTAGCGGGACAATATACGAGCAGTACTTC. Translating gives CASSQAASGTIYEQYF.

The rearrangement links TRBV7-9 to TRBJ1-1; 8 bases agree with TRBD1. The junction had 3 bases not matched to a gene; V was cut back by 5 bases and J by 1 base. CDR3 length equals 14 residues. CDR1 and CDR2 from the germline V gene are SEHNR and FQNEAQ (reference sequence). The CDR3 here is CASSAGQANTEAFF. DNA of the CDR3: TGTGCCAGCAGCGCGGGACAGGCGAACACTGAAGCTTTCTTT.

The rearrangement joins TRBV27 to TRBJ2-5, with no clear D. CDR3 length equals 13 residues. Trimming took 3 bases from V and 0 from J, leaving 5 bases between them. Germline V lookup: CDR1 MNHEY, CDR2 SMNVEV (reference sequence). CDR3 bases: TGTGCCAGCAGTTTTAGCTACCAAGAGACCCAGTACTTC. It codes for CASSFSYQETQYF.

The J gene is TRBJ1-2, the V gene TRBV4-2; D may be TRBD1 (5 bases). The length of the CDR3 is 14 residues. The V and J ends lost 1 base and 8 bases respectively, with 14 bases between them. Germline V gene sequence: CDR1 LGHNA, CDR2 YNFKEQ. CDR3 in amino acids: CASSQGGGERGYTF. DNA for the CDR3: TGTGCCAGCAGCCAAGGGGGCGGGGAACGGGGCTACACCTTC.

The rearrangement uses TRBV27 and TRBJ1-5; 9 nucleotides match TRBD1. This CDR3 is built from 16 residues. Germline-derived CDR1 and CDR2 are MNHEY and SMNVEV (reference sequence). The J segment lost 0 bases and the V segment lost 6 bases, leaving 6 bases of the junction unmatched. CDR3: CASRGTGSISNQPQHF. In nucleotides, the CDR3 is TGTGCCAGCAGAGGGACAGGGTCAATTAGCAATCAGCCCCAGCATTTT.

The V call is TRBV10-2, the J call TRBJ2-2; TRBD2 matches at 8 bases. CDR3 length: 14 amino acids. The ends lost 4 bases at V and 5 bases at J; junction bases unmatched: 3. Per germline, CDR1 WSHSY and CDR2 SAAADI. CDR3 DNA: TGCGCCAGCAGTGTGACGGGAGGGACCGGGGAGCTGTTTTTT. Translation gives CASSVTGGTGELFF.

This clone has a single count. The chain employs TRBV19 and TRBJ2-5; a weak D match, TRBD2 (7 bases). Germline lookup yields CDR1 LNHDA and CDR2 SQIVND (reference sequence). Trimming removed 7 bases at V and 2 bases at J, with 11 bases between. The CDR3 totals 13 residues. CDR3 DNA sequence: TGTGCCAGTAAAAAGGGGGGGCAAGAGACCCAGTACTTC. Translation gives CASKKGGQETQYF.

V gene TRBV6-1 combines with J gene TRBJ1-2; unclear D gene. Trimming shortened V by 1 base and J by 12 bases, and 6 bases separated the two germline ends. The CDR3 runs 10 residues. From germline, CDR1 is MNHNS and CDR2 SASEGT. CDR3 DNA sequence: TGTGCCAGCAGTGAAGGCGGAGACACCTTC. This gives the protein CASSEGGDTF.

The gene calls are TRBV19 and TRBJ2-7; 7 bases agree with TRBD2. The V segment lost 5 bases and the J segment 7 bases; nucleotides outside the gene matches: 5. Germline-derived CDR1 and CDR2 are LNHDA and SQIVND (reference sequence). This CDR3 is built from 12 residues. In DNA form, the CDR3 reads TGTGCCAGTAGTCTCGCGGGGGAAGAGCAGTACTTC. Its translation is CASSLAGEEQYF.

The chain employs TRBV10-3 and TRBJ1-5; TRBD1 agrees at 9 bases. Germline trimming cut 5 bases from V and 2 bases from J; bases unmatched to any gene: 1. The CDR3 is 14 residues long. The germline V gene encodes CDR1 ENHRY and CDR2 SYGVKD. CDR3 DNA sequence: TGTGCCATCAGTCGGACAGGGGGCAATCAGCCCCAGCATTTT. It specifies CAISRTGGNQPQHF.